These 16 T cell receptor beta chains were sequenced from one sample in a study of radiotherapy plus CTLA-4 blockade in lung cancer. Clones were sequenced by immunoSEQ multiplex PCR, and TCRdb holds only the in-frame ones, with some missing. The table has more than 90,000 clones, around 90% seen once; the top ten hold 4.5% to 6%. The sample was peripheral blood, taken from a patient treated with radiotherapy plus ipilimumab. The receptors were sampled from a human donor with non-small cell lung cancer that progressed on radiotherapy plus ipilimumab.

J is TRBJ1-2 and V is TRBV11-3, with 10 bases identical to TRBD1. This CDR3 region has 14 residues. Germline CDR1 is SGHNT and CDR2 is YENEEA. J lost 5 bases, V lost 4 bases, and 4 bases had no gene match. In nucleotides, the CDR3 is TGTGCCAGCAGCTCAGGGACAGGGGCTTATGGCTACACCTTC. Protein: CASSSGTGAYGYTF.

This chain connects TRBV10-3 to TRBJ1-1, with 7 bases fitting TRBD1. This CDR3 region has 13 residues. Germline V CDR1 and CDR2: ENHRY, SYGVKD. The V and J ends lost 7 bases and 0 bases, in that order; junction bases with no gene match: 2. The DNA for the CDR3 is TGTGCCATCAAGGGGGCCCTGAACACTGAAGCTTTCTTT. The encoded protein is CAIKGALNTEAFF.

V gene TRBV5-1 combines with J gene TRBJ2-3, with D tentatively TRBD2 (6 bases). The CDR3 sequence is 15 residues long. The germline gives CDR1 SGHRS, CDR2 YFSETQ. Trimming cost V 4 bases and J 2 bases, with 14 bases left between them. The CDR3 DNA follows: TGCGCCAGCAGCCCCTGGTCGGGAGCCACAGATACGCAGTATTTT. This sequence encodes CASSPWSGATDTQYF.

This rearrangement joins TRBV5-4 to TRBJ1-2, with D possibly matching TRBD1 (5 bases). CDR3 length: 15 amino acids. Germline CDR1 SGHNT, CDR2 YYREEE (reference sequence). V lost 0 bases to trimming and J lost 7 bases, with 16 bases between them. The CDR3 region is CASSLDRQGSGGYTF. The CDR3 region has the DNA TGTGCCAGCAGCTTGGATCGTCAGGGATCGGGTGGCTACACCTTC.

CDR3 loop: CASSLETGLAKNIQYF. The DNA for the CDR3 is TGCGCCAGCAGCTTGGAAACAGGCCTAGCCAAAAACATTCAGTACTTC. This chain joins TRBV5-1 and TRBJ2-4; a possible D gene is TRBD1 (5 bases). CDR1 is SGHRS, CDR2 YFSETQ, per germline. V was shortened by 0 bases and J by 0 bases, with 10 bases between the two germline ends. CDR3 length: 16 amino acids.

This clone was picked up one time. The genes are TRBV7-9 and TRBJ1-4; D is perhaps TRBD1 (5 bases). CDR1 and CDR2 (germline): SEHNR, FQNEAQ (reference sequence). Trimming took 8 bases from V and 0 from J, leaving 10 bases between them. This CDR3 spans 14 amino acids. CDR3 nucleotide sequence: TGTGCCAGCGGGGGGTTTGCAACTAATGAAAAACTGTTTTTT. Residues: CASGGFATNEKLFF.

This chain connects TRBV5-6 to TRBJ2-7; 8 bases are a match to TRBD1. The CDR3 totals 15 residues. Looked up from germline, CDR1 is SGHDT and CDR2 is YYEEEE. V was clipped by 0 bases and J by 5 bases; unmatched bases: 7. The CDR3 DNA sequence: TGTGCCAGCAGCTTGGTACGACAGGGGTTCCACGAGCAGTACTTC. This translates into CASSLVRQGFHEQYF.

A note on this clone: The junction differs from germline at one of its ends, possibly a read error. The rearrangement links TRBV6-1 to TRBJ2-7; TRBD1 agrees at 7 bases. CDR1 and CDR2 from the germline V gene are MNHNS and SASEGT. The CDR3 extends over 13 amino acids. The CDR3 here is CASSEGGTYEQYF. The CDR3 DNA follows: TGTGCCAGCAGCGAAGGGGGCACCTACGAGCAGTACTTC.

The genes are TRBV7-8 and TRBJ1-1; D possibly corresponds to TRBD1 (6 bases). Trimming left V 2 bases short and J 5 bases short, with 12 bases between. CDR3 size: 14 residues. The germline V gene has CDR1 SGHVS and CDR2 FQNEAQ. CDR3 DNA sequence: TGTGCCAGCAGCTTAAAGGGGAGGGGGACTGAAGCTTTCTTT. This translates into CASSLKGRGTEAFF.

This clone was counted a single time. This chain uses TRBV6-5 with TRBJ1-1, with D possibly TRBD1 on 5 matching bases. The CDR3 has 14 amino acids. The germline V gene encodes CDR1 MNHEY and CDR2 SVGAGI. Trimming took 7 bases from V and 3 from J, leaving 15 bases between them. CDR3 in amino acids: CASTASRQHTEAFF. The CDR3 DNA reads TGTGCCAGCACCGCCTCAAGACAGCACACTGAAGCTTTCTTT.

The genes are TRBV2 and TRBJ1-2; D possibly corresponds to TRBD1 (5 bases). Germline V gene lookup returns CDR1 SNHLY and CDR2 FYNNEI. CDR3 size: 12 residues. Trimming left V 6 bases short and J 7 bases short, with 12 bases between. The CDR3 protein is CASRRDFGGYTF. CDR3 DNA sequence: TGTGCCAGCAGGAGGGACTTTGGTGGCTACACCTTC.

The chain recombines TRBV10-3 with TRBJ2-7; tentatively, D is TRBD1 or TRBD2 (5 bases each). V was shortened by 3 bases and J by 6 bases, with 12 bases between the two germline ends. The CDR3 contains 13 residues. The germline gives CDR1 ENHRY, CDR2 SYGVKD. This CDR3 reads CAISEGTPSEQYF. DNA of the CDR3: TGTGCCATCAGTGAAGGGACCCCCAGCGAGCAGTACTTC.

V gene TRBV5-1 combines with J gene TRBJ1-3; no firm D call. Germline CDR1 is SGHRS and CDR2 is YFSETQ. This CDR3 spans 16 amino acids. V lost 4 bases, J lost 4 bases, and 18 bases lay in between. The CDR3 reads CASSLNPQISGNTIYF. The CDR3 DNA follows: TGCGCCAGCAGCCTAAACCCGCAGATCTCCGGAAACACCATATATTTT.

The chain is built from TRBV11-2 and TRBJ1-1; D remains unclear. Germline CDR1 and CDR2: SGHAT and FQNNGV. The CDR3 extends over 15 amino acids. The V and J ends lost 3 bases and 0 bases respectively, with 11 bases between them. In nucleotides, the CDR3 is TGTGCCAGCAGCTTGGGTACTTGGGTGAACACTGAAGCTTTCTTT. Amino acids: CASSLGTWVNTEAFF. Full variable domain (rest looked up from reference TRBV11-2 and TRBJ1-1): EAGVAQSPRYKIIEKRQSVAFWCNPISGHATLYWYQQILGQGPKLLIQFQNNGVVDDSQLPKDRFSAERLKGVDSTLKIQPAKLEDSAVYLCASSLGTWVNTEAFFGQGTRLTVV.

This clone has only one observation. The CDR3 nucleotides read TGTGCCAGCAGTGATAATGGCATGAACACTGAAGCTTTCTTT. Encoded protein: CASSDNGMNTEAFF. The J gene is TRBJ1-1, the V gene TRBV25-1; no clear D. The CDR3 spans 14 residues. V was clipped by 3 bases and J by 0 bases, with 8 bases between them. Germline assignment: CDR1 MGHDK and CDR2 SYGVNS. Supplemented by reference TRBV25-1 and TRBJ1-1, the full variable domain reads EADIYQTPRYLVIGTGKKITLECSQTMGHDKMYWYQQDPGMELHLIHYSYGVNSTEKGDLSSESTVSRIRTEHFPLTLESARPSHTSQYLCASSDNGMNTEAFFGQGTRLTVV.

V and J are TRBV12-5 and TRBJ2-7; 8 bases are a match to TRBD1. The V and J ends lost 5 bases and 6 bases, in that order; junction bases with no gene match: 9. The CDR3 has 14 residues. Germline V gene sequence: CDR1 LGHNT, CDR2 FRNRAP. The CDR3 region is CASGPPQGAGEQYF. CDR3 coding DNA: TGTGCTAGTGGTCCCCCCCAGGGGGCGGGCGAGCAGTACTTC.